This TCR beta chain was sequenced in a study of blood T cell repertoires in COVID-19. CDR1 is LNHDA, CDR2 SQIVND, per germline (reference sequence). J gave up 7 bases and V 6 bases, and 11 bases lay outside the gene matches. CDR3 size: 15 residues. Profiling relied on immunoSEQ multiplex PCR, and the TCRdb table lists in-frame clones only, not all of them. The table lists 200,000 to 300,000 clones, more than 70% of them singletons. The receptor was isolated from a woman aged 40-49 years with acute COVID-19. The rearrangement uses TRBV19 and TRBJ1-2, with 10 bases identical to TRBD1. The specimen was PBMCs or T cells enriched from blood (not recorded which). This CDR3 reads CASSIPGQGSSGYTF. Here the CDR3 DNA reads TGTGCCAGTAGCATACCGGGACAGGGGAGTTCTGGCTACACCTTC.